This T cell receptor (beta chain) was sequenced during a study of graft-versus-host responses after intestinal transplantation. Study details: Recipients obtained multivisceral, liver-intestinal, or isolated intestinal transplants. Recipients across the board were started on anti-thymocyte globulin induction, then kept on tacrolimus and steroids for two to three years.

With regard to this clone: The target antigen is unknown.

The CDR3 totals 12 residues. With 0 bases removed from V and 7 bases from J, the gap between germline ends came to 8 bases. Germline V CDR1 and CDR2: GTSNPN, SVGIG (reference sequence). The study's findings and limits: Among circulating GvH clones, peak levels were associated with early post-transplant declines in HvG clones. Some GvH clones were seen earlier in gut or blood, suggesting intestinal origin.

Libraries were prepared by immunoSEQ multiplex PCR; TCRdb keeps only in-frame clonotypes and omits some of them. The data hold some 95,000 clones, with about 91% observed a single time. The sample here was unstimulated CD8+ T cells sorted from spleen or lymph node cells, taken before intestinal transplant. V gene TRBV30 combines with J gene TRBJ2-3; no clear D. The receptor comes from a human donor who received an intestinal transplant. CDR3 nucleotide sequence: TGTGCCTGGAGTGTAAATCAGTATACGCAGTATTTT. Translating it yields CAWSVNQYTQYF.